Presented here are 28 T cell receptor beta chains from one specimen sequenced in a study of shared clonotypes between healthy human individuals. Libraries were prepared by immunoSEQ multiplex PCR; TCRdb keeps only in-frame clonotypes and omits some of them. Of about 2.4 million clones in the sample, more than 85% were seen once. Input material: naive CD4+ T cells from PBMCs. Indicated subset: CD45RA+ positively selected. These receptors all come from a young man in good health. Some clones in this sample may be carry-over from other donors' samples.

For this clone: Other nucleotide sequences from this sample produce the same CDR3. The V gene is TRBV30, the J gene TRBJ1-1; D is unclear. The CDR3 spans 13 residues. The V gene lost 0 bases and the J gene lost 1 base, with 6 bases spanning the gap. The germline V gene encodes CDR1 GTSNPN and CDR2 SVGIG (reference sequence). CDR3 loop: CAWSVLWNTEAFF. CDR3 DNA sequence: TGTGCCTGGAGTGTACTTTGGAACACTGAAGCTTTCTTT.

This rearrangement joins TRBV5-6 to TRBJ1-5; unclear D gene. CDR1 is SGHDT and CDR2 is YYEEEE in the germline V gene. The germline V and J ends were trimmed by 0 bases and 6 bases, with 13 bases remaining between them. The CDR3 runs 15 residues. The CDR3 here is CASSLGPATVQPQHF. DNA of the CDR3: TGTGCCAGCAGCTTGGGACCCGCGACGGTTCAGCCCCAGCATTTT.

A note on this clone: Other nucleotide sequences from this sample produce the same CDR3. The V and J genes are TRBV5-1 and TRBJ2-2; D gene ambiguous. Germline CDR1 SGHRS, CDR2 YFSETQ. This CDR3 is 14 amino acids long. V dropped 4 bases and J dropped 0 bases, with 7 bases sitting between them. CDR3 in DNA: TGCGCCAGCAGCCTGGAATCGAACACCGGGGAGCTGTTTTTT. It yields the protein CASSLESNTGELFF.

The chain links TRBV2 to TRBJ2-7; the match to TRBD1 covers 9 bases. With 7 bases clipped from V and 5 bases from J, the junction kept 6 bases outside the gene matches. The CDR3 spans 13 residues. The germline V gene has CDR1 SNHLY and CDR2 FYNNEI. CDR3 region: CASNTGGSDEQYF. DNA for the CDR3: TGTGCCAGCAACACAGGGGGCAGTGACGAGCAGTACTTC. The full variable domain, rest sourced from reference TRBV2 and TRBJ2-7, is EPEVTQTPSHQVTQMGQEVILRCVPISNHLYFYWYRQILGQKVEFLVSFYNNEISEKSEIFDDQFSVERPDGSNFTLKIRSTKLEDSAMYFCASNTGGSDEQYFGPGTRLTVT.

V and J are TRBV28 and TRBJ1-1; D unresolved. V lost 7 bases and J lost 11, with 14 bases in between. The germline gives CDR1 MDHEN, CDR2 SYDVKM. This CDR3 contains 11 residues. This CDR3 is CASTLVGQAFF. CDR3 DNA sequence: TGTGCCAGCACCCTAGTAGGCCAGGCTTTCTTT. Looking up the rest from reference TRBV28 and TRBJ1-1 gives the full variable domain: DVKVTQSSRYLVKRTGEKVFLECVQDMDHENMFWYRQDPGLGLRLIYFSYDVKMKEKGDIPEGYSVSREKKERFSLILESASTNQTSMYLCASTLVGQAFFGQGTRLTVV.

The table lists this clone with a count of one. This sequence joins TRBV9 and TRBJ1-3, with D possibly matching TRBD1 (5 bases). Trimming removed 1 base from V and 3 bases from J, with 5 bases in between. The CDR3 covers 13 residues. Germline lookup yields CDR1 SGDLS and CDR2 YYNGEE. The CDR3 region has the DNA TGTGCCAGCAGCGTAAGGGGTGGAAACACCATATATTTT. Amino acids: CASSVRGGNTIYF.

The chain recombines TRBV6-1 with TRBJ2-1; D gene unclear. V was clipped by 3 bases and J by 2 bases, with 11 bases between them. Germline CDR1 and CDR2: MNHNS and SASEGT. The CDR3 length is 15 residues. CDR3 nucleotide sequence: TGTGCCAGCAGTGACGAGCATCGGCCCTACAATGAGCAGTTCTTC. Translation: CASSDEHRPYNEQFF.

The sample holds a few counts of this clone. The J gene is TRBJ1-3, the V gene TRBV28; no clear D gene. V was cut by 5 bases and J by 0 bases, with 11 bases left in between. This CDR3 has 15 residues. CDR1 MDHEN and CDR2 SYDVKM come from the germline V gene. The CDR3 nucleotides are TGTGCCAGCAGTCCTTATCGGGTCTCTGGAAACACCATATATTTT. It codes for CASSPYRVSGNTIYF.

The gene calls are TRBV7-3 and TRBJ2-3; 9 positions match TRBD1. V was pared by 3 bases and J by 3 bases, with 13 bases of the junction left unmatched. In germline, CDR1 is SGHTA, CDR2 FQGTGA. The CDR3 totals 18 residues. The CDR3 region is CASSFTPFGQGPTDTQYF. The CDR3 coding sequence is TGTGCCAGCAGCTTCACCCCTTTCGGACAGGGGCCGACAGATACGCAGTATTTT.

This clone has a single count. The CDR3 loop reads CASGHPPYEQYF. The CDR3 DNA is TGTGCCAGCGGGCACCCTCCCTACGAGCAGTACTTC. This chain joins TRBV6-6 and TRBJ2-7; D is uncertain. V lost 8 bases and J 2 bases, leaving 10 bases between the germline ends. The CDR3 covers 12 residues. Germline assignment: CDR1 MNHNY and CDR2 SVGAGI (reference sequence).

The chain carries TRBV28 and TRBJ2-1, with D perhaps given as TRBD1 or TRBD2 (5 bases each). V lost 8 bases and J lost 0, with 17 bases in between. The CDR3 runs to 16 residues. Germline V gene data show CDR1 as MDHEN and CDR2 as SYDVKM. The CDR3 region is CASGSFEGSSYNEQFF. As DNA, the CDR3 is TGTGCCAGCGGTTCATTCGAGGGGAGCTCCTACAATGAGCAGTTCTTC.

CDR3 residues: CASSSGLAGLNTGELFF. The CDR3 nucleotides read TGCGCCAGCAGCTCCGGACTAGCGGGACTTAACACCGGGGAGCTGTTTTTT. The chain uses TRBV5-1 and TRBJ2-2; 12 bases fit TRBD2. CDR1 is SGHRS, CDR2 YFSETQ, per germline. CDR3 length: 17 residues. Trimming cost V 3 bases and J 2 bases; bases outside gene matches: 5.

Worth noting for this clone: This specimen includes other DNA sequences encoding the same CDR3. The chain is built from TRBV19 and TRBJ2-7; the D is unclear. Trimming left V 3 bases short and J 2 bases short, with 11 bases between. Germline V gives CDR1 LNHDA, CDR2 SQIVND (reference sequence). The CDR3 length is 14 residues. As DNA, the CDR3 is TGTGCCAGTAGTATCGCTAAGGGTCCCTACGAGCAGTACTTC. Its protein product is CASSIAKGPYEQYF.

The rearrangement joins TRBV7-2 to TRBJ2-1; TRBD2 matches 10 bases. Losses at the gene ends were 4 bases for V and 3 bases for J; bases not matched to a gene: 0. The germline CDR1 and CDR2 sequences are SGHTA and FQGNSA. The CDR3 runs to 14 residues. The CDR3 region is CASSSSGGYNEQFF. The CDR3 bases are TGTGCCAGCAGCTCTAGCGGGGGCTACAATGAGCAGTTCTTC. The full variable domain, completed using reference TRBV7-2 and TRBJ2-1, is GAGVSQSPSNKVTEKGKDVELRCDPISGHTALYWYRQSLGQGLEFLIYFQGNSAPDKSGLPSDRFSAERTGGSVSTLTIQRTQQEDSAVYLCASSSSGGYNEQFFGPGTRLTVL.

The chain is built from TRBV28 and TRBJ1-1, with TRBD1 identical over 11 bases. The trim removed 2 bases at V and 2 bases at J, leaving 1 base unmatched. The CDR3 contains 15 residues. From germline, CDR1 is MDHEN and CDR2 SYDVKM. The CDR3 protein is CASSLGTGGNTEAFF. The CDR3 coding sequence is TGTGCCAGCAGTTTAGGGACAGGGGGTAACACTGAAGCTTTCTTT. Drawing the rest from reference TRBV28 and TRBJ1-1, the complete variable domain is DVKVTQSSRYLVKRTGEKVFLECVQDMDHENMFWYRQDPGLGLRLIYFSYDVKMKEKGDIPEGYSVSREKKERFSLILESASTNQTSMYLCASSLGTGGNTEAFFGQGTRLTVV.

CDR3 in amino acids: CASTWLLPGQGPNYGYTF. CDR3 DNA sequence: TGTGCCAGCACCTGGTTGCTACCAGGACAGGGCCCTAACTATGGCTACACCTTC. This sequence joins TRBV5-4 and TRBJ1-2, with TRBD1 matching 8 bases. The CDR3 has 18 amino acids. Germline assignment: CDR1 SGHNT and CDR2 YYREEE (reference sequence). V lost 6 bases and J lost 0; bases outside the gene matches: 16.

The genes are TRBV4-1 and TRBJ1-3, with no clear D. CDR1 MGHRA and CDR2 YSYEKL come from the germline V gene. V shed 2 bases and J shed 2 bases, with 10 bases lying between them. The CDR3 runs to 15 residues. The CDR3, as DNA: TGCGCCAGCAGCCAAAACAGCCCCCCTGGAAACACCATATATTTT. Translation gives CASSQNSPPGNTIYF.

The chain links TRBV4-1 to TRBJ2-1; 11 bases map to TRBD2. The J segment lost 8 bases and the V segment lost 5 bases, leaving 14 bases of the junction unmatched. This CDR3 has 17 residues. Germline V CDR1 and CDR2: MGHRA, YSYEKL. CDR3 in DNA: TGCGCCAGCAGCAAACGACTAGCGGGATTTGGGGTCGATGAGCAGTTCTTC. It codes for CASSKRLAGFGVDEQFF.

The chain has TRBV11-2 and TRBJ2-3; TRBD2 aligns across 13 bases. Germline trimming cut 4 bases from V and 6 bases from J; bases unmatched to any gene: 4. CDR1 and CDR2 (germline): SGHAT, FQNNGV. This CDR3 has 15 amino acids. In DNA form, the CDR3 reads TGTGCCAGCAGCTGGACTAGCGGGAGACATGATACGCAGTATTTT. Translating it yields CASSWTSGRHDTQYF.

The chain couples TRBV27 to TRBJ1-5; D unclear. The ends were cut back, 6 bases at V and 9 bases at J, with 33 bases in the middle. Germline values: CDR1 MNHEY, CDR2 SMNVEV (reference sequence). This CDR3 has 19 amino acids. The CDR3 DNA sequence: TGTGCCAGCAGCCGGGAGGGCACCGGAGGGCCGGACCAGGTAGGGCCCCAGCATTTT. Translating it yields CASSREGTGGPDQVGPQHF.

DNA of the CDR3: TGTGCCAGCAGCAGACAGGGGGCTCTGAAAGAGACCCAGTACTTC. This encodes CASSRQGALKETQYF. V gene TRBV28 combines with J gene TRBJ2-5; 10 bases are shared with TRBD1. The CDR3 extends over 15 amino acids. The junction had 7 bases not matched to a gene; V was cut back by 6 bases and J by 3 bases. Germline CDR1 is MDHEN and CDR2 is SYDVKM.

The V call is TRBV6-4, the J call TRBJ2-3, with unresolved D. Per germline, CDR1 MRHNA and CDR2 SNTAGT. V shed 0 bases and J shed 1 base, with 8 bases lying between them. The CDR3 contains 15 residues. DNA of the CDR3: TGTGCCAGCAGTGACTCTTGGTCAGGCACAGATACGCAGTATTTT. This sequence encodes CASSDSWSGTDTQYF.

As to this clone: Other DNA sequences within the sample encode an identical CDR3. The rearrangement uses TRBV2 and TRBJ1-5, with 9 bases identical to TRBD1. The length of the CDR3 is 14 residues. Trimming removed 5 bases from V and 6 bases from J; junction bases left unmatched: 5. Germline CDR1 reads SNHLY; CDR2 reads FYNNEI. CDR3 region: CASSLQGAGQPQHF. CDR3 DNA sequence: TGTGCCAGCAGTTTACAGGGGGCCGGTCAGCCCCAGCATTTT.

This chain links TRBV27 with TRBJ2-7; 16 nucleotides match TRBD2. The V segment lost 6 bases and the J segment 4 bases; nucleotides outside the gene matches: 18. CDR3 size: 20 residues. Germline lookup yields CDR1 MNHEY and CDR2 SMNVEV (reference sequence). The CDR3 nucleotides read TGTGCCAGCAGGAATGAACCGGGACTAGCGGGAGGGCCGGGGGGATACGAGCAGTACTTC. It encodes CASRNEPGLAGGPGGYEQYF.

The genes are TRBV28 and TRBJ2-1, with 7 bases that match TRBD2. V was pared by 6 bases and J by 9 bases, with 11 bases of the junction left unmatched. The CDR3 loop spans 14 amino acids. CDR1 is MDHEN, CDR2 SYDVKM, per germline. CDR3: CASRKGGSATEQFF. The CDR3 bases are TGTGCCAGCAGAAAGGGCGGGAGCGCCACTGAGCAGTTCTTC. Full variable domain (rest looked up from reference TRBV28 and TRBJ2-1): DVKVTQSSRYLVKRTGEKVFLECVQDMDHENMFWYRQDPGLGLRLIYFSYDVKMKEKGDIPEGYSVSREKKERFSLILESASTNQTSMYLCASRKGGSATEQFFGPGTRLTVL.

J is TRBJ2-7 and V is TRBV28, with a tentative D call TRBD2 (6 bases). Germline V gene data show CDR1 as MDHEN and CDR2 as SYDVKM. V gave up 3 bases and J gave up 0 bases, with 15 bases separating them. There are 16 residues in the CDR3. In nucleotides, the CDR3 is TGTGCCAGCAGTTTCCCTGGGGACGGGGGCTCCTACGAGCAGTACTTC. This translates into CASSFPGDGGSYEQYF.

The rearrangement joins TRBV7-6 to TRBJ2-5; TRBD1 aligns across 12 bases. The CDR3 length is 15 residues. V lost 5 bases, J lost 6 bases, and 7 bases stayed unmatched. Per the germline V gene, CDR1 is SGHVS and CDR2 is FNYEAQ. CDR3 region: CASSKGTGGGQTQYF. The CDR3 nucleotides read TGTGCCAGCAGCAAGGGGACAGGGGGCGGACAGACCCAGTACTTC.

This clone came up a few times. V is TRBV9 and J is TRBJ1-1, with a possible D match to TRBD1 (5 bases). This CDR3 comprises 15 residues. V lost 3 bases, J lost 2 bases, and 14 bases lay in between. Germline CDR1 SGDLS, CDR2 YYNGEE. In DNA form, the CDR3 reads TGTGCCAGCAGCGATAGGTTCGGGGCAAACACTGAAGCTTTCTTT. Amino acid sequence: CASSDRFGANTEAFF.